This TCR beta chain was sequenced in a study of blood T cell repertoires in COVID-19. Here immunoSEQ multiplex PCR was the method, and the copy in TCRdb shows in-frame clones only, minus some. This table has approximately 32,000 clones, around 87% appearing once. V lost 4 bases, J lost 2 bases, and 3 bases stayed unmatched. This CDR3 contains 14 residues. The V gene's germline CDR1 is SEHNR and CDR2 FQNEAQ (reference sequence). This sequence joins TRBV7-9 and TRBJ2-3; 7 nucleotides align to TRBD1. The receptor was derived from a man aged 55-75 years with active COVID-19. Sequences were obtained from peripheral blood. DNA for the CDR3: TGTGCCAGCAGCTGGGACAGATACACAGATACGCAGTATTTT. Its protein product is CASSWDRYTDTQYF.